This is a list of T cell receptor beta chains from one sample in a study of blood T cell repertoires in COVID-19. Sequenced by immunoSEQ multiplex PCR; TCRdb stores in-frame clones only, minus some. The sample lists roughly 410,000 clones, approximately 88% occurring once. The specimen sequenced was peripheral blood. These TCRs come from a middle-aged man with acute or convalescent COVID-19. The CDR3 runs from the conserved cysteine through the conserved F or W. The D gene is left open where the match is weak. A row's size may be missing; if present it is once, few, many or a size class.

V gene: TRBV7-9
D gene: TRBD1
clone size: -
J gene: TRBJ1-1
CDR3 protein: CASSPGQGGTEAFF
CDR3 DNA: TGTGCCAGCAGCCCCGGACAGGGTGGAACTGAAGCTTTCTTT

V gene: TRBV18
D gene: TRBD1
clone size: -
J gene: TRBJ1-1
CDR3 protein: CASSPLDRGLTEAFF
CDR3 DNA: TGTGCCAGCTCACCATTGGACAGGGGGCTCACTGAAGCTTTCTTT

V gene: TRBV18
D gene: TRBD1
clone size: -
J gene: TRBJ2-5
CDR3 protein: CASSPHRGQETQYF
CDR3 DNA: TGTGCCAGCTCACCACACAGGGGACAAGAGACCCAGTACTTC

V gene: TRBV30
D gene: -
clone size: -
J gene: TRBJ1-3
CDR3 protein: CAWSQTAESSGNTIYF
CDR3 DNA: TGTGCCTGGAGTCAGACAGCCGAATCCTCTGGAAACACCATATATTTT

V gene: TRBV5-5
D gene: TRBD1
clone size: -
J gene: TRBJ1-5
CDR3 protein: CASSIGQGNQPQHF
CDR3 DNA: TGTGCCAGCAGCATTGGACAGGGCAATCAGCCCCAGCATTTT

V gene: TRBV30
D gene: -
clone size: -
J gene: TRBJ1-5
CDR3 protein: CAWSAPFGGTNQPQHF
CDR3 DNA: TGTGCCTGGAGTGCACCATTCGGGGGAACCAATCAGCCCCAGCATTTT

V gene: TRBV2
D gene: TRBD2
clone size: -
J gene: TRBJ2-5
CDR3 protein: CASSLAGLAGVGYF
CDR3 DNA: TGTGCCAGCAGTCTTGCCGGACTAGCGGGGGTGGGGTACTTC

V gene: TRBV5-1
D gene: -
clone size: -
J gene: TRBJ2-1
CDR3 protein: CASSPDSSYNEQFF
CDR3 DNA: TGCGCCAGCAGCCCGGACAGCTCCTACAATGAGCAGTTCTTC

V gene: TRBV4-2
D gene: TRBD2
clone size: once
J gene: TRBJ2-2
CDR3 protein: CASSQASGSGTGELFF
CDR3 DNA: TGTGCCAGCAGCCAAGCTAGCGGTTCAGGGACCGGGGAGCTGTTTTTT

V gene: TRBV24-1
D gene: TRBD2
clone size: -
J gene: TRBJ2-1
CDR3 protein: CATSVGRGYNEQFF
CDR3 DNA: TGTGCCACCAGTGTCGGGAGGGGATACAATGAGCAGTTCTTC

V gene: TRBV10-1
D gene: -
clone size: -
J gene: TRBJ1-1
CDR3 protein: CASSDLAAFF
CDR3 DNA: TGCGCCAGCAGTGACCTAGCGGCTTTCTTT

V gene: TRBV7-2
D gene: -
clone size: -
J gene: TRBJ1-6
CDR3 protein: CASSLAGANSPLHF
CDR3 DNA: TGTGCCAGCAGCTTGGCAGGGGCAAATTCACCCCTCCACTTT

V gene: TRBV12-2
D gene: -
clone size: -
J gene: TRBJ2-3
CDR3 protein: CASRLPHGLAGAEVNTDTQYF
CDR3 DNA: TGTGCAAGTCGCTTACCCCACGGACTAGCGGGAGCTGAGGTAAACACAGATACGCAGTATTTT

V gene: TRBV14
D gene: -
clone size: few
J gene: TRBJ1-4
CDR3 protein: CASRAQGGGEKLFF
CDR3 DNA: TGTGCCAGCAGGGCTCAGGGAGGTGGTGAAAAACTGTTTTTT

V gene: TRBV6-2/TRBV6-3
D gene: -
clone size: -
J gene: TRBJ2-2
CDR3 protein: CASSKQGPITGELFF
CDR3 DNA: TGTGCCAGCAGCAAACAGGGTCCCATCACCGGGGAGCTGTTTTTT

V gene: TRBV18
D gene: -
clone size: -
J gene: TRBJ1-3
CDR3 protein: CASSRTDRGNTIYF
CDR3 DNA: TGTGCCAGCTCGCGGACAGACCGTGGAAACACCATATATTTT